This passage covers 24 T cell receptor beta chains from one sample sequenced in a study of blood T cell repertoires in COVID-19 (TCRdb year 2020). The protocol used for the library was the immunoSEQ multiplex PCR assay. Drawn from immuneACCESS, this table holds only the in-frame rearrangements with V and J called that TCRdb kept. Clones are partly lost; checked studies trace under half to an unresolved V gene and leave the rest unexplained. A total of about 250,000 clones appear in this sample, around 85% of them only once. The ten most abundant clones make up roughly 4% of the sample. The sample taken for sequencing was PBMCs or T cells enriched from blood (not recorded which). The receptors originated from a woman aged 25 to 39 who had recovered from COVID-19.

The rearrangement uses TRBV6-1 and TRBJ1-6; TRBD1 might be the D (6 bases). The V gene's germline CDR1 is MNHNS and CDR2 SASEGT. Trimming took off 0 bases at V and 9 bases at J, with 18 bases between the two ends. CDR3 length: 17 amino acids. Here the CDR3 reads CASSEAQAGASGSPLHF. In DNA, the CDR3 is TGTGCCAGCAGTGAAGCGCAGGCAGGGGCCTCGGGTTCACCCCTCCACTTT.

V usage is TRBV21-1 and J usage is TRBJ1-1. TRBV21-1 is marked as a pseudogene. CDR3 size: 14 residues. Here the CDR3 reads CASPPELSNTEAFF. The CDR3 DNA reads TGTGCCAGCCCCCCAGAACTAAGCAACACTGAAGCTTTCTTT.

The chain carries TRBV25-1 and TRBJ1-5; tentative D call: TRBD1 (6 bases). Germline loops: CDR1 MGHDK, CDR2 SYGVNS. This CDR3 comprises 15 residues. The V gene lost 4 bases and the J gene lost 1 base, with 11 bases spanning the gap. CDR3 sequence: CASSGGGSSNQPQHF. The CDR3 region has the DNA TGTGCCAGCAGTGGGGGGGGCTCGAGCAATCAGCCCCAGCATTTT.

The CDR3 reads CASSQDREGGYTF. CDR3 nucleotides: TGCGCCAGCAGCCAGGACAGGGAAGGAGGCTACACCTTC. V usage is TRBV5-1 and J usage is TRBJ1-2; the match to TRBD1 covers 8 bases. Germline CDR1 is SGHRS and CDR2 is YFSETQ. The CDR3 covers 13 residues. The J segment lost 8 bases and the V segment lost 4 bases, leaving 7 bases of the junction unmatched.

This rearrangement joins TRBV27 to TRBJ2-1, with a tentative D call TRBD1 (6 bases). The V end was cut by 6 bases, the J end by 5 bases, with 14 bases between. There are 14 residues in the CDR3. Germline V gene sequence: CDR1 MNHEY, CDR2 SMNVEV (reference sequence). CDR3 protein: CASRTGTPNNEQFF. CDR3 nucleotides: TGTGCCAGCAGAACTGGGACACCTAACAATGAGCAGTTCTTC.

The chain joins TRBV14 to TRBJ1-2, with D uncertain. The CDR3 is made up of 14 amino acids. Per the germline V gene, CDR1 is SGHDN and CDR2 is FVKESK. Trimming cost V 1 base and J 4 bases, with 10 bases left between them. The CDR3 sequence: CASSQVRRAYGYTF. CDR3 in DNA: TGTGCCAGCAGCCAAGTTCGGAGGGCCTATGGCTACACCTTC.

The count of this clone is one. The gene calls are TRBV28 and TRBJ2-1; 8 positions match TRBD1. There are 12 residues in the CDR3. Losses at the gene ends were 6 bases for V and 7 bases for J; bases not matched to a gene: 2. In germline, CDR1 is MDHEN, CDR2 SYDVKM. The CDR3: CASRWTGNEQFF. DNA for the CDR3: TGTGCCAGCAGATGGACAGGGAATGAGCAGTTCTTC.

The chain links TRBV11-3 to TRBJ2-3; no reliable D call. The CDR3 sequence is 15 residues long. CDR1 and CDR2 from the germline V gene are SGHNT and YENEEA. V shed 4 bases and J shed 4 bases, with 15 bases lying between them. The CDR3 sequence is CASSSPHPSPDTQYF. For the CDR3, the DNA is TGTGCCAGCAGCTCACCCCATCCAAGCCCAGATACGCAGTATTTT.

The chain carries TRBV11-3 and TRBJ1-1; possibly TRBD1 for D (5 bases). Germline CDR1 is SGHNT and CDR2 is YENEEA. The CDR3 has 13 amino acids. V lost 3 bases to trimming and J lost 5 bases, with 10 bases between them. The CDR3 region is CASSFTRETEAFF. CDR3 sequence (DNA): TGTGCCAGCAGCTTCACCAGGGAAACTGAAGCTTTCTTT.

The J gene is TRBJ1-1, the V gene TRBV5-4; no firm D call. Germline V CDR1 and CDR2: SGHNT, YYREEE (reference sequence). Trimming cost V 5 bases and J 1 base, with 6 bases left between them. This CDR3 contains 12 residues. This CDR3 reads CASRRENTEAFF. The CDR3, as DNA: TGTGCCAGCAGACGGGAGAACACTGAAGCTTTCTTT.

The chain recombines TRBV28 with TRBJ2-7; 9 positions agree with TRBD1. CDR3 length: 17 amino acids. Germline V gene sequence: CDR1 MDHEN, CDR2 SYDVKM. With V trimmed by 6 bases and J by 2 bases, 14 bases remained unmatched. The DNA of the CDR3 is TGTGCCAGCAGCCAAAATCCTTTGGGACAGGGCACCTACGAGCAGTACTTC. Translating gives CASSQNPLGQGTYEQYF.

This clone was seen ten or more times. The rearrangement links TRBV27 to TRBJ2-7, with 7 bases identical to TRBD2. Germline loops: CDR1 MNHEY, CDR2 SMNVEV (reference sequence). Trimming took 6 bases from V and 0 from J; bases not matched to a gene: 8. This CDR3 comprises 15 residues. CDR3 sequence reads: CASSKLASASYEQYF. The CDR3 nucleotides are TGTGCCAGCAGCAAACTAGCGAGCGCCTCCTACGAGCAGTACTTC.

This chain connects TRBV24-1 to TRBJ2-7; D is uncertain. The V end lost 1 base, the J end lost 6 bases, and 12 bases lay between the germline ends. The CDR3 spans 14 residues. CDR1 and CDR2 from the germline V gene are KGHDR and SFDVKD. The CDR3 nucleotides read TGTGCCACCAGTGATTTCCTAGTTGGCTGCGAGCAGTACTTC. Amino acids: CATSDFLVGCEQYF.

The V gene is TRBV5-5, the J gene TRBJ1-2; TRBD1 is a possible D gene (5 bases). Germline V CDR1 and CDR2: SGHKS, YYEKEE (reference sequence). The V end lost 2 bases, the J end lost 0 bases, and 11 bases lay between the germline ends. This CDR3 spans 15 amino acids. In DNA, the CDR3 is TGTGCCAGCAGCTTTATAGCGGGGGCTAACTATGGCTACACCTTC. Its protein product is CASSFIAGANYGYTF.

The gene calls are TRBV5-4 and TRBJ2-2; D gene unclear. This CDR3 region has 17 residues. V lost 0 bases and J lost 1, with 13 bases in between. Looked up from germline, CDR1 is SGHNT and CDR2 is YYREEE (reference sequence). CDR3 sequence: CASSLDLQTLNTGELFF. In nucleotides, the CDR3 is TGTGCCAGCAGCTTGGACCTACAGACCTTGAACACCGGGGAGCTGTTTTTT.

The rearrangement joins TRBV2 to TRBJ2-4; 8 nucleotides agree with TRBD2. V lost 3 bases and J lost 1; bases outside the gene matches: 5. The CDR3 is 16 amino acids. The V gene's germline CDR1 is SNHLY and CDR2 FYNNEI. The chain's CDR3 is CASSDGGGVAKNIQYF. The CDR3, as DNA: TGTGCCAGCAGTGACGGGGGGGGAGTCGCCAAAAACATTCAGTACTTC. The variable domain in full, completed from reference TRBV2 and TRBJ2-4, reads EPEVTQTPSHQVTQMGQEVILRCVPISNHLYFYWYRQILGQKVEFLVSFYNNEISEKSEIFDDQFSVERPDGSNFTLKIRSTKLEDSAMYFCASSDGGGVAKNIQYFGAGTRLSVL.

The J gene is TRBJ1-5, the V gene TRBV3-1 (or the pseudogene TRBV3-2); the match to TRBD1 covers 7 bases. Looked up from germline, CDR1 is LGHDT and CDR2 is YNNKEL (reference sequence). The CDR3 consists of 16 residues. The J segment lost 2 bases and the V segment lost 4 bases, leaving 8 bases of the junction unmatched. The CDR3 here is CASSPFSGTGNQPQHF. In nucleotides, the CDR3 is TGTGCCAGCAGCCCCTTTAGCGGGACAGGCAATCAGCCCCAGCATTTT.

The V gene is TRBV2, the J gene TRBJ2-1, with TRBD1 matching 9 bases. CDR1 and CDR2 (germline): SNHLY, FYNNEI. The CDR3 covers 13 residues. With V trimmed by 3 bases and J by 9 bases, 3 bases remained unmatched. In DNA form, the CDR3 reads TGTGCCAGCAGTGAGGGACAGGGAGGTGAGCAGTTCTTC. It is translated as CASSEGQGGEQFF. Using reference TRBV2 and TRBJ2-1 for the parts outside the CDR3, the full variable domain is EPEVTQTPSHQVTQMGQEVILRCVPISNHLYFYWYRQILGQKVEFLVSFYNNEISEKSEIFDDQFSVERPDGSNFTLKIRSTKLEDSAMYFCASSEGQGGEQFFGPGTRLTVL.

The chain joins TRBV28 to TRBJ1-4; D unresolved. This CDR3 has 14 amino acids. The germline V and J ends were trimmed by 5 bases and 4 bases, with 11 bases remaining between them. The germline V gene encodes CDR1 MDHEN and CDR2 SYDVKM. The CDR3 here is CASSTRAVNEKLFF. CDR3 DNA: TGTGCCAGCAGTACCAGAGCGGTTAATGAAAAACTGTTTTTT.

V usage is TRBV4-2 and J usage is TRBJ1-5; D may be TRBD1 (6 bases). V was clipped by 2 bases and J by 2 bases, with 13 bases between them. The CDR3 loop spans 16 amino acids. Germline loops: CDR1 LGHNA, CDR2 YNFKEQ. The CDR3 region is CASSQWGGGGNQPQHF. The CDR3 DNA follows: TGTGCCAGCAGCCAATGGGGAGGGGGTGGCAATCAGCCCCAGCATTTT.

This clone was detected a few times. The rearrangement links TRBV18 to TRBJ1-2; D perhaps matches TRBD1 (5 bases). This CDR3 has 14 amino acids. The germline CDR1 and CDR2 sequences are KGHSH and LQKENI. Trimming took off 3 bases at V and 4 bases at J, with 12 bases between the two ends. The CDR3 region has the DNA TGTGCCAGCTCACCCTCGACAGTACGCTATGGCTACACCTTC. Protein: CASSPSTVRYGYTF.

This sequence joins TRBV28 and TRBJ1-5, with D hard to call. CDR1 and CDR2 from the germline V gene are MDHEN and SYDVKM. Trimming pared 8 bases from V and 3 bases from J, leaving 8 bases between. The length of the CDR3 is 12 residues. CDR3 nucleotides: TGTGCCAGCCGTAACACCAATCAGCCCCAGCATTTT. As protein: CASRNTNQPQHF. Drawing the rest from reference TRBV28 and TRBJ1-5, the complete variable domain is DVKVTQSSRYLVKRTGEKVFLECVQDMDHENMFWYRQDPGLGLRLIYFSYDVKMKEKGDIPEGYSVSREKKERFSLILESASTNQTSMYLCASRNTNQPQHFGDGTRLSIL.

This clone was detected only a few times. The rearrangement uses TRBV19 and TRBJ1-5; possible D gene TRBD1, 5 bases. V lost 3 bases, J lost 1 base, and 10 bases lay in between. Germline V gives CDR1 LNHDA, CDR2 SQIVND (reference sequence). This CDR3 spans 15 amino acids. The CDR3 DNA sequence: TGTGCCAGTAGTATTCAGGGATCAAGCAATCAGCCCCAGCATTTT. Translating it yields CASSIQGSSNQPQHF.

The genes are TRBV5-1 and TRBJ2-7, with TRBD1 matching over 11 bases. The length of the CDR3 is 19 residues. V lost 4 bases and J lost 6; bases outside the gene matches: 21. In germline, CDR1 is SGHRS, CDR2 YFSETQ. In nucleotides, the CDR3 is TGCGCCAGCAGCCCTGGGACAGGGGGATTAACCCTGCTCTTGAGCGAGCAGTACTTC. Encoded protein: CASSPGTGGLTLLLSEQYF.